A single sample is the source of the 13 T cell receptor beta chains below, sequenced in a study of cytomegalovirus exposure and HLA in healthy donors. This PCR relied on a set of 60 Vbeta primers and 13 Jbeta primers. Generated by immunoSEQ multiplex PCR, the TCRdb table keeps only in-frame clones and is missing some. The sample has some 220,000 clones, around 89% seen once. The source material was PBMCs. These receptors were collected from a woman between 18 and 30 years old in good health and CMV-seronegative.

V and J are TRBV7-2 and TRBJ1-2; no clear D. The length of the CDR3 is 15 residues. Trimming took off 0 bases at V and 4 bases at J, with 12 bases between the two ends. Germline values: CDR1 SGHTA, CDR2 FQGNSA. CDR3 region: CASSLAPGLGYGYTF. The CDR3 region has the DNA TGTGCCAGCAGCTTAGCCCCGGGGTTGGGCTATGGCTACACCTTC.

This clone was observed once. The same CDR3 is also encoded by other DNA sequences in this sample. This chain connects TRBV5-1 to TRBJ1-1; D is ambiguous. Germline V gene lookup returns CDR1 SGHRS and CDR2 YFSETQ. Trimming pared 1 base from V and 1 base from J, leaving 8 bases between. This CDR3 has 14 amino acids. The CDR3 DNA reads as TGCGCCAGCAGCTTGTCGTACACGAACACTGAAGCTTTCTTT. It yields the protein CASSLSYTNTEAFF.

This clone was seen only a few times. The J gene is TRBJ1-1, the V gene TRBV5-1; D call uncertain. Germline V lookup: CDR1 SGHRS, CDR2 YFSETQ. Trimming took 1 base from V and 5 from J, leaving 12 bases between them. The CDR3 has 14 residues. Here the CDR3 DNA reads TGCGCCAGCAGCTTGATGGTAGGGAGAACTGAAGCTTTCTTT. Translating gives CASSLMVGRTEAFF.

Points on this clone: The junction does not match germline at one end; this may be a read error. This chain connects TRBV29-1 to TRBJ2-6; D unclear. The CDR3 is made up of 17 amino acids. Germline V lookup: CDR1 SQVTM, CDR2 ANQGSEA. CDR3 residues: CSVEAGFGLSGANVLTF. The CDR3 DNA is TGCAGCGTCGAAGCCGGCTTTGGGCTCTCTGGGGCCAACGTCCTGACTTTC.

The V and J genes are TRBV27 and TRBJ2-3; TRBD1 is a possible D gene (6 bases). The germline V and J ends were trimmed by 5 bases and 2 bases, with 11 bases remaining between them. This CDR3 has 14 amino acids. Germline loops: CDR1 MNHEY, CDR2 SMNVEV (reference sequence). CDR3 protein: CASSLRDTTDTQYF. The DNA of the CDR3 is TGTGCCAGCAGTCTCCGGGACACCACAGATACGCAGTATTTT.

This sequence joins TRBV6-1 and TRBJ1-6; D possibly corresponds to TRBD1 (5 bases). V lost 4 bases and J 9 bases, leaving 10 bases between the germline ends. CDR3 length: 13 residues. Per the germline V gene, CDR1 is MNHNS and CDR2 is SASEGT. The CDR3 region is CASSVQVSSPLHF. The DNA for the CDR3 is TGTGCCAGCAGTGTACAGGTGTCTTCACCCCTCCACTTT.

The chain's CDR3 is CASSGLLGVSYNEQFF. Written as DNA, the CDR3 is TGTGCCAGCAGCGGACTTCTTGGGGTCTCCTACAATGAGCAGTTCTTC. The gene calls are TRBV7-9 and TRBJ2-1; D may be TRBD2 (5 bases). Germline assignment: CDR1 SEHNR and CDR2 FQNEAQ (reference sequence). This CDR3 contains 16 residues. The germline V and J ends were trimmed by 5 bases and 0 bases, with 14 bases remaining between them.

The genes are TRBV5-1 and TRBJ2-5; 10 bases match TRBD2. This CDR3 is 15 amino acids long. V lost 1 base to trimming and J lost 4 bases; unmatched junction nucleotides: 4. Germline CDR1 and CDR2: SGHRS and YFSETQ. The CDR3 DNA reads TGCGCCAGCAGCTTGCAAGCGGGGGGGCTAGAGACCCAGTACTTC. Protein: CASSLQAGGLETQYF.

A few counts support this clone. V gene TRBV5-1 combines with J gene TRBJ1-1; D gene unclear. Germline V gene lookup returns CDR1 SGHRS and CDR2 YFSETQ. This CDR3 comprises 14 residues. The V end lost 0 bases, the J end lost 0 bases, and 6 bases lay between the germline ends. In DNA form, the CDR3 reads TGCGCCAGCAGCTTGGAGCGTATGAACACTGAAGCTTTCTTT. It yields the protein CASSLERMNTEAFF.

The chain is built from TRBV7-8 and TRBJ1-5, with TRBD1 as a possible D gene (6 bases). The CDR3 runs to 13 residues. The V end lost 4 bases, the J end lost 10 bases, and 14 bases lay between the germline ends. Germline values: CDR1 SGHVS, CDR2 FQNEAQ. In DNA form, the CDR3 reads TGTGCCAGCAGCTCTGACCGGACAGCACCCCAGCATTTT. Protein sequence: CASSSDRTAPQHF.

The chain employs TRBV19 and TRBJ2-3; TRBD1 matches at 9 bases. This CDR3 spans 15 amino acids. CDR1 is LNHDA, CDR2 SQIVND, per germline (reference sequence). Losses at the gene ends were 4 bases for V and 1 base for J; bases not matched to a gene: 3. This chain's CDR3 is CASSRQGGGTDTQYF. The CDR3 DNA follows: TGTGCCAGTAGTAGACAGGGGGGTGGCACAGATACGCAGTATTTT.

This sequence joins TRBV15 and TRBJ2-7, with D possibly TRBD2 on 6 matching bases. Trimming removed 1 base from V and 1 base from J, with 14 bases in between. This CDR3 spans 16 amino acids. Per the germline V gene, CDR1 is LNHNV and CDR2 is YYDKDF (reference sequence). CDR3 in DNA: TGTGCCACCAGCAGAGCGCAGCGGGCATTATCCTACGAGCAGTACTTC. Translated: CATSRAQRALSYEQYF.

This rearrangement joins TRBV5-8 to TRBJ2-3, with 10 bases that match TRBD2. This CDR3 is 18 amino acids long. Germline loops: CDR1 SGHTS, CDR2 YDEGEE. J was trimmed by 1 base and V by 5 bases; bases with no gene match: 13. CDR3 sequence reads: CASRGAYGSGGGTDTQYF. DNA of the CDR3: TGTGCCAGCAGGGGAGCTTACGGGAGCGGGGGGGGCACAGATACGCAGTATTTT.